These T cell receptor beta chains were read from a single sample in a study of cytomegalovirus exposure and HLA in healthy donors. Using immunoSEQ multiplex PCR, the repertoire was profiled, and TCRdb retains in-frame clones only, with some absent. This table holds 100,000 to 150,000 clones, 81% found once. Material for sequencing was PBMCs. The receptors originated from a woman aged 40 to 50 in good health and CMV-seronegative. Both conserved end residues are part of each CDR3. D genes are given only for firm matches. Some rows have no size entry. The others give once, few or many, or a class for an expanded clone.

j_call clone_size d_call v_call cdr3_length cdr3_aa cdr3_nt
TRBJ2-7 NA TRBD2 TRBV5-5 16 CASSASGSSLYYEQYF TGTGCCAGCAGCGCTAGCGGGAGCTCCCTATACTACGAGCAGTACTTC
TRBJ2-5 NA TRBD2 TRBV6-4 15 CASSRSSGSLETQYF TGTGCCAGCAGTCGGTCTAGCGGGAGTTTGGAGACCCAGTACTTC
TRBJ1-1 NA NA TRBV5-6 15 CASTSYRVWPTEAFF TGTGCCAGCACCTCGTACAGGGTCTGGCCCACTGAAGCTTTCTTT
TRBJ2-3 NA TRBD1 TRBV5-1 16 CASSPAGTGGPDTQYF TGCGCCAGCAGCCCGGCCGGGACAGGAGGACCAGATACGCAGTATTTT
TRBJ2-1 NA TRBD1 TRBV19 15 CASRQGQGAYNEQFF TGTGCCAGTAGGCAAGGACAGGGGGCCTACAATGAGCAGTTCTTC
TRBJ2-2 NA TRBD1 TRBV19 15 CASSQGQGATGELFF TGTGCCAGTAGTCAGGGACAGGGTGCCACCGGGGAGCTGTTTTTT
TRBJ2-1 NA TRBD1 TRBV5-1 15 CASSPGTGAGNEQFF TGCGCCAGCAGCCCCGGGACAGGGGCGGGCAATGAGCAGTTCTTC
TRBJ2-3 NA TRBD2 TRBV5-4 17 CASSYGLAGEGTDTQYF TGTGCCAGCAGCTACGGACTAGCGGGCGAGGGAACAGATACGCAGTATTTT
TRBJ2-7 NA TRBD2 TRBV5-6 14 CASSLVGSGVEQYF TGTGCCAGCAGCTTGGTCGGTAGCGGGGTCGAGCAGTACTTC
TRBJ1-1 NA NA TRBV2 17 CASSEARSYRDGTEAFF TGTGCCAGCAGTGAAGCTAGGTCGTACAGGGACGGCACTGAAGCTTTCTTT
TRBJ2-7 NA TRBD1 TRBV6-1 16 CASSEFPTGSGYEQYF TGTGCCAGCAGCGAATTCCCGACAGGGTCGGGGTACGAGCAGTACTTC
TRBJ1-2 NA NA TRBV2 12 CASSHRDYGYTF TGTGCCAGCAGCCACAGGGACTATGGCTACACCTTC
TRBJ2-3 once TRBD2 TRBV28 16 CASSLISLAGRDTQYF TGTGCCAGCAGTTTAATTAGTCTAGCGGGTCGAGATACGCAGTATTTT
TRBJ1-5 NA NA TRBV5-6 13 CASSLGANQPQHF TGTGCCAGCAGCTTGGGGGCGAATCAGCCCCAGCATTTT
TRBJ2-3 NA NA TRBV2 15 CASSEEGLGTDTQYF TGTGCCAGCAGTGAAGAGGGACTGGGCACAGATACGCAGTATTTT
TRBJ1-2 NA TRBD1 TRBV6-1 14 CASIWTGFGYGYTF TGTGCCAGCATATGGACAGGGTTTGGGTATGGCTACACCTTC
TRBJ2-2 NA NA TRBV27 15 CASGRTQYVTGELFF TGTGCCAGCGGCAGGACTCAATACGTCACCGGGGAGCTGTTTTTT
TRBJ1-3 NA NA TRBV28 17 CASSSFGGVGSGNTIYF TGTGCCAGCAGTTCATTTGGGGGGGTAGGCTCTGGAAACACCATATATTTT
TRBJ1-1 few NA TRBV7-3 13 CASSSTVNTEAFF TGTGCCAGCAGCTCGACAGTGAACACTGAAGCTTTCTTT